This T cell receptor beta chain derives from a study of long-term antiretroviral therapy in people with HIV. Running of the v3.0 immunoSEQ assay took place at survey level. The protocol was immunoSEQ multiplex PCR, while the TCRdb copy is restricted to in-frame clones and leaves out a portion. The sample includes roughly 38,000 clones, 82% of them seen just once. CDR1 is LNHDA and CDR2 is SQIVND in the germline V gene (reference sequence). The ends were cut back, 5 bases at V and 0 bases at J, with 11 bases in the middle. This CDR3 spans 15 amino acids. The source was unsorted PBMCs, collected 0.3 years after starting antiretroviral therapy. The chain carries TRBV19 and TRBJ1-5; D remains unclear. The receptor was isolated from a man aged 18-30 years with HIV. DNA of the CDR3: TGTGCCAGTAGTTCGGACGAATATAGCAATCAGCCCCAGCATTTT. Its translation: CASSSDEYSNQPQHF.